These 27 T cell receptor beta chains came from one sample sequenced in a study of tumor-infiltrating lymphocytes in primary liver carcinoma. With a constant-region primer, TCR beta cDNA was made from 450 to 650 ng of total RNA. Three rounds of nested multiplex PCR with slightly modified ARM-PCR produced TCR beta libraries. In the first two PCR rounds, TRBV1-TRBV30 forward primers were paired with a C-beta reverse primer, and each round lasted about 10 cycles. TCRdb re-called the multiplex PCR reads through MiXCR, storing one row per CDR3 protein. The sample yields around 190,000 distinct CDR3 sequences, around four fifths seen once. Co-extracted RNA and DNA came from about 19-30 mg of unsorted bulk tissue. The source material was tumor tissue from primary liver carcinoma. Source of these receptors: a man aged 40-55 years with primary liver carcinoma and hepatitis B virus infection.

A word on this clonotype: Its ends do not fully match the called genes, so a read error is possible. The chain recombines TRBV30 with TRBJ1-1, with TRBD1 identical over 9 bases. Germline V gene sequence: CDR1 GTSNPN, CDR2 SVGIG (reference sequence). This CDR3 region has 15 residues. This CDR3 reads CPWRNDGTGTTEAIF. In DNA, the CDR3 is TGTCCCTGGAGGAACGACGGGACAGGGACCACTGAAGCTATCTTT.

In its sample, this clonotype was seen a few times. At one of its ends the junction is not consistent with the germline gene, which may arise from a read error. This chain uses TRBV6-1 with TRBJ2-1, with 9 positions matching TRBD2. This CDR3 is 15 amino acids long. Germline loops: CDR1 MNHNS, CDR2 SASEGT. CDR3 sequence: CTSSEEAGGYNEQFF. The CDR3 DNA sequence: TGCACCAGCAGTGAAGAAGCGGGAGGATACAATGAGCAGTTCTTT.

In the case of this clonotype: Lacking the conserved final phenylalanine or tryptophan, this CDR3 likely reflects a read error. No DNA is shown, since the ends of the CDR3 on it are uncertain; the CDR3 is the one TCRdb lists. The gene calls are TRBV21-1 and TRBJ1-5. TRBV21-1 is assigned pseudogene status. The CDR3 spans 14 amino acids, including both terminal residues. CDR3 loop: CASSSEDSNQPQHY.

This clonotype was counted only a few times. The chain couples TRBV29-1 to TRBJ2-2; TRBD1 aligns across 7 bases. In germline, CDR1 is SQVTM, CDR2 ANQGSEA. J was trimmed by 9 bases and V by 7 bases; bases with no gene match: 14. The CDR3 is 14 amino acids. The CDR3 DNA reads TGCAGCGCCCTAGAGGGGGCGAATACCTGGGAGCTGTTTTTT. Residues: CSALEGANTWELFF.

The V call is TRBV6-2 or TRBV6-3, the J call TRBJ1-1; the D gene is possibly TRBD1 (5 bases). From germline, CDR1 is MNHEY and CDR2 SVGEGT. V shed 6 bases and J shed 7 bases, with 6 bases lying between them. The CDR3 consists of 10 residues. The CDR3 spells CASRGGEAFF. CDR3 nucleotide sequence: TGTGCCAGCAGGGGGGGTGAAGCTTTCTTT.

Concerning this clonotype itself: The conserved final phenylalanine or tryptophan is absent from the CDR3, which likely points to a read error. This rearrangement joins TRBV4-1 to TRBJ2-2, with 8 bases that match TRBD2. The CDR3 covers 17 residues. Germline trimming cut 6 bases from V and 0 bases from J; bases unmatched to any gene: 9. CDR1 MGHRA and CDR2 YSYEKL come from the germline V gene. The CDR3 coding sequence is TGCGCCAGCAGTCAACATAGAGCGGGAGCGAACACCGGGGAGCTGTTTATT. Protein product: CASSQHRAGANTGELFI.

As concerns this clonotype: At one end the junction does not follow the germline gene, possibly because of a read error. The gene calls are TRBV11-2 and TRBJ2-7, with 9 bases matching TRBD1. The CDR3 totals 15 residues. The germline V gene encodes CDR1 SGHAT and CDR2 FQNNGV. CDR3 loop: CASSVRWTGESEQYF. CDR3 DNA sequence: TGTGCTAGCAGCGTACGATGGACAGGGGAAAGCGAGCAGTACTTC.

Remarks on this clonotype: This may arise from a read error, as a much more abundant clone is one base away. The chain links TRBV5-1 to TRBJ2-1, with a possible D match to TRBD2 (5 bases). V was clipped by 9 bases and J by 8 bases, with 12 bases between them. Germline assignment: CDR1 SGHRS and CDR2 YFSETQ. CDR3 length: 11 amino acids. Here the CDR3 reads CATRRADEQFF. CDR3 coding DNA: TGCGCCACTCGGCGGGCTGATGAGCAGTTCTTC.

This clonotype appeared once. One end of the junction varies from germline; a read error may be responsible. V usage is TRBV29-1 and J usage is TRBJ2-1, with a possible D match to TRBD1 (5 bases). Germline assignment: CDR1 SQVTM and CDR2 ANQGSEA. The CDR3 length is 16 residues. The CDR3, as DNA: TGCATCGTTGATCTTCTGGACACCAGCTCCTACGATGAGCAGTTCTTC. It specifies CIVDLLDTSSYDEQFF.

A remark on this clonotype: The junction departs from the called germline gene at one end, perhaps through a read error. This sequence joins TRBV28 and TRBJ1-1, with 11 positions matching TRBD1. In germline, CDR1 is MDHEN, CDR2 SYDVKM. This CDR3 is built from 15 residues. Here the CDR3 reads CASSQPGQGVTEALF. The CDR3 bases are TGTGCCAGCAGTCAACCGGGACAGGGGGTCACTGAAGCTTTATTT. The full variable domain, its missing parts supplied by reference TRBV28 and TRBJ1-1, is DVKVTQSSRYLVKRTGEKVFLECVQDMDHENMFWYRQDPGLGLRLIYFSYDVKMKEKGDIPEGYSVSREKKERFSLILESASTNQTSMYLCASSQPGQGVTEALFGQGTRLTVV.

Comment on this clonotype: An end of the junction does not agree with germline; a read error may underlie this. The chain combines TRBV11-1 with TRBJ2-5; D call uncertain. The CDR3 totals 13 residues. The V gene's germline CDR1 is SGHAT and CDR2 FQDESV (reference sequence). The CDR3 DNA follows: TGTGCCAGCAGCTTATTGCTTGGAGAGACCCAGATCTTC. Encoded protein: CASSLLLGETQIF.

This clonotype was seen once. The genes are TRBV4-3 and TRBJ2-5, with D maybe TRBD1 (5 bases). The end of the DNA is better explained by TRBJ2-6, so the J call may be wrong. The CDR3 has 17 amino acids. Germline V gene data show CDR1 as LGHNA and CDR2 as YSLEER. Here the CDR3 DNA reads TGCGCCAGCGACCGAGATGGGTCAGGGCGCGGGGCCAACGTCCTGACTTTC. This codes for CASDRDGSGRGANVLTF.

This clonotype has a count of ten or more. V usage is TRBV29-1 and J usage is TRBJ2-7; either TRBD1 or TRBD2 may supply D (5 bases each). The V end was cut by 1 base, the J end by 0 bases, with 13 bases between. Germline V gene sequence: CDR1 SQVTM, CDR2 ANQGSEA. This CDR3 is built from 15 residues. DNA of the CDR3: TGCAGCGTTGAAGCTCGGGGCCGGGACTCCTACGAGCAGTACTTC. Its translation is CSVEARGRDSYEQYF.

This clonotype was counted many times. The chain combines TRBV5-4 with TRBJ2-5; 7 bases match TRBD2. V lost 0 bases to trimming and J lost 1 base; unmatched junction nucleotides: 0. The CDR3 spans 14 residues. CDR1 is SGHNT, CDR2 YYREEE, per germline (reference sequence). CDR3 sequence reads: CASSLAGGQETQYF. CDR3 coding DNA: TGTGCCAGCAGCTTGGCGGGGGGCCAAGAGACCCAGTACTTC.

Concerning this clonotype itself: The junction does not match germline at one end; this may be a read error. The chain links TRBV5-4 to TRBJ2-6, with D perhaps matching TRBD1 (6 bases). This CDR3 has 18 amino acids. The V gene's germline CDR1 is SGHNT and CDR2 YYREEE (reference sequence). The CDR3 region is CASSLGQGNFSGANILTF. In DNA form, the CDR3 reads TGTGCCAGCAGCTTGGGCCAGGGGAATTTTTCTGGGGCCAACATCCTGACTTTC.

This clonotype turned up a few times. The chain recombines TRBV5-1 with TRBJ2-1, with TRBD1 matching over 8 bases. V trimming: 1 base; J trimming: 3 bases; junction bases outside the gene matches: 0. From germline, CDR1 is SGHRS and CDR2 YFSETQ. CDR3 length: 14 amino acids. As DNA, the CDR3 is TGCGCCAGCAGCTTGACAGGGGGCTACAATGAGCAGTTCTTC. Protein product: CASSLTGGYNEQFF.

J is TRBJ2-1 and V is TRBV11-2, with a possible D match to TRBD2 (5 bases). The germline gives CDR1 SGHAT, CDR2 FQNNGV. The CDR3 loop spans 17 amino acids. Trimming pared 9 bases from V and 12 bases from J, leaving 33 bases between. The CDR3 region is CASSPRPLVGDSDAQFF. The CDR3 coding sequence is TGTGCCAGTAGCCCACGACCACTAGTGGGAGATAGTGATGCGCAGTTCTTC.

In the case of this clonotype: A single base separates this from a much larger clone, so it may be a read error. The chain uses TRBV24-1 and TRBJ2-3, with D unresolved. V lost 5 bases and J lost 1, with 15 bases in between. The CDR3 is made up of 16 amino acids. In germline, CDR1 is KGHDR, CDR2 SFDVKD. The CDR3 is CATSARSPERTDTQYF. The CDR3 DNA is TGTGCCACCAGTGCCCGATCCCCAGAGCGCACAGATACGCAGTATTTT.

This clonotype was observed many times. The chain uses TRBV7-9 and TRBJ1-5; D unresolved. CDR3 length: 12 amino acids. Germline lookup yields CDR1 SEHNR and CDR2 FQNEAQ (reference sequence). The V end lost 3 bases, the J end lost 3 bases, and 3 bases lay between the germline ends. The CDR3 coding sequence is TGTGCCAGCAGCTTCGTCAATCAGCCCCAGCATTTT. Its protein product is CASSFVNQPQHF.

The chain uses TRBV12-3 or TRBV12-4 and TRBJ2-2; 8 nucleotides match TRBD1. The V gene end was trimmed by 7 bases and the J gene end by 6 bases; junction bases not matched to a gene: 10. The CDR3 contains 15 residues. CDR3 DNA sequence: TGTGCCAGCATGGTGGCAGGGGGCATCCCCGGGGAGCTGTTTTTT. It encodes CASMVAGGIPGELFF.

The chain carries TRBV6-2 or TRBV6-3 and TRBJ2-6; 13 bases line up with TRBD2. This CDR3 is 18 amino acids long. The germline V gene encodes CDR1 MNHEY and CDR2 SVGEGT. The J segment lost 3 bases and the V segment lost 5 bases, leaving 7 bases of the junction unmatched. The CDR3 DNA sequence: TGTGCCAGCAGTACACTAGCGGGAGGGAACTGTGGGGCCAACGTCCTGACTTTC. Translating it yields CASSTLAGGNCGANVLTF.

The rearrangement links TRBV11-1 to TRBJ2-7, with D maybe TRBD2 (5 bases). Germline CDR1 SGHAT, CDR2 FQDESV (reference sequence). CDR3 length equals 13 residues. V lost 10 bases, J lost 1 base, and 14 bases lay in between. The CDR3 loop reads CAIRRKRSYEQYF. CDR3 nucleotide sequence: TGTGCCATAAGGAGGAAGCGATCCTACGAGCAGTACTTC.

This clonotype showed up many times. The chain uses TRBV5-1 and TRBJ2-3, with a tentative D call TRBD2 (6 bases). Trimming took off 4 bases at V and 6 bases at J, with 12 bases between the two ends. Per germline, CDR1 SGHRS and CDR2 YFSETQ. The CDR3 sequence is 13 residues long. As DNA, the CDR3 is TGCGCCAGCAGCGTGTGGGGGAGGGATACGCAGTATTTT. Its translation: CASSVWGRDTQYF.

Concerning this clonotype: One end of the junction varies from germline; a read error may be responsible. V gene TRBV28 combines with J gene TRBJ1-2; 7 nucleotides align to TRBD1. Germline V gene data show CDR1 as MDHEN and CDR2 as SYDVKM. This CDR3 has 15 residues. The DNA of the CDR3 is TGTGCCAGCACGTCTCCGGGACAGTGGAGAAATGGATACACCTTC. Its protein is CASTSPGQWRNGYTF.

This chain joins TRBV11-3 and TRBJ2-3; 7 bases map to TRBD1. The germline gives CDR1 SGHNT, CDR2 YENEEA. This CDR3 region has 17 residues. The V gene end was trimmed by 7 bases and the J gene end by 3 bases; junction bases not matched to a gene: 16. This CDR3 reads CASNLATGYGTTDTQYF. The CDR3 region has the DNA TGTGCCAGCAACCTCGCGACAGGGTATGGGACGACAGATACGCAGTATTTT.

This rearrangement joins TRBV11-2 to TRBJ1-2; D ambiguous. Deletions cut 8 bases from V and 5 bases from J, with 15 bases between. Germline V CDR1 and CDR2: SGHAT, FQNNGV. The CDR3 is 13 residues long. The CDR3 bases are TGTGCCAGCTTAGATCGAGCAGCTTATGGCTACACCTTC. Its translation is CASLDRAAYGYTF.

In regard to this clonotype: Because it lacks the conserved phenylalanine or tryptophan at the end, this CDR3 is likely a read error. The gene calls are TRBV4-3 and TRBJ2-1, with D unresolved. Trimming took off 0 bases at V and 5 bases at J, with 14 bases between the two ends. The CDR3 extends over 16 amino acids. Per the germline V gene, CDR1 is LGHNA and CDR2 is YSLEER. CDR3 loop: CASSQDRSRMHNEQFL. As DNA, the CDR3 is TGCGCCAGCAGCCAAGATCGGAGCAGGATGCACAATGAGCAGTTCCTC.